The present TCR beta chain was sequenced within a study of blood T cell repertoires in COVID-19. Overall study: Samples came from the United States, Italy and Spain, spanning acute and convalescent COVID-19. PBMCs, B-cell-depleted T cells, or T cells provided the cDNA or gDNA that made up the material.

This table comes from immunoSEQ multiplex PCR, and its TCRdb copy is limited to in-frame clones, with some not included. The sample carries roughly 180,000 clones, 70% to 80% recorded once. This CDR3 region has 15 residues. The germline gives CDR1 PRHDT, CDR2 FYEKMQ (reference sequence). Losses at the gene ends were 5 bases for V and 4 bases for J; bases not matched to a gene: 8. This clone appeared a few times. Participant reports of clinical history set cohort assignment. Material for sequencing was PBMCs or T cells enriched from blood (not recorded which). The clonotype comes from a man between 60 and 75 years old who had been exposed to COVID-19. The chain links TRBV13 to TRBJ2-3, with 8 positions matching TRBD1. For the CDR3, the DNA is TGTGCCAGCAGCACCCGACAGGGGAGGCCAGATACGCAGTATTTT. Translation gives CASSTRQGRPDTQYF. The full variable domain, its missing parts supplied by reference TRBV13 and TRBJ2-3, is AAGVIQSPRHLIKEKRETATLKCYPIPRHDTVYWYQQGPGQDPQFLISFYEKMQSDKGSIPDRFSAQQFSDYHSELNMSSLELGDSALYFCASSTRQGRPDTQYFGPGTRLTVL.